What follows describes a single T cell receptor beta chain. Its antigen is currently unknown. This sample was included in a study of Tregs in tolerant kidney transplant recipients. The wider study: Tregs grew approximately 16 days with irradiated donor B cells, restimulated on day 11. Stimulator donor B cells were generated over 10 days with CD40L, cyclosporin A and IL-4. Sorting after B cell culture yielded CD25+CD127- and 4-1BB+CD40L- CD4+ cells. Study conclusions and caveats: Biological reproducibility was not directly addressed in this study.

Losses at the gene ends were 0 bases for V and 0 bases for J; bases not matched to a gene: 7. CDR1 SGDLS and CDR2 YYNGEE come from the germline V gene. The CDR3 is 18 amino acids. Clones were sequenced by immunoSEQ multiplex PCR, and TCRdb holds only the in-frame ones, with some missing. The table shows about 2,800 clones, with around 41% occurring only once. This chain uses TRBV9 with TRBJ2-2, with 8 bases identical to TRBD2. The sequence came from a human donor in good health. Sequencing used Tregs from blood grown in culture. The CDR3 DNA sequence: TGTGCCAGCAGCGTAGAGACACCGGGACTAGCGAACACCGGGGAGCTGTTTTTT. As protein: CASSVETPGLANTGELFF. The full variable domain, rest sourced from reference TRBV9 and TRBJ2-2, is DSGVTQTPKHLITATGQRVTLRCSPRSGDLSVYWYQQSLDQGLQFLIQYYNGEERAKGNILERFSAQQFPDLHSELNLSSLELGDSALYFCASSVETPGLANTGELFFGEGSRLTVL.